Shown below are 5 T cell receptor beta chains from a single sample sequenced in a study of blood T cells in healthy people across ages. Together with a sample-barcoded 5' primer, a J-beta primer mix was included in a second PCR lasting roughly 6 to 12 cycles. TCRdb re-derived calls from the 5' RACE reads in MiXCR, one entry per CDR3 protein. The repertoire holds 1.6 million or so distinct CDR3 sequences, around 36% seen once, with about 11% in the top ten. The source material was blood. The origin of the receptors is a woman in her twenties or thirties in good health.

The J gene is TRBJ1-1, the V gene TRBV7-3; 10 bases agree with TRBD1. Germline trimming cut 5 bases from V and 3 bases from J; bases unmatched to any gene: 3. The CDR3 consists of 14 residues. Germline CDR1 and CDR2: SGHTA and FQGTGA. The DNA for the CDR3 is TGTGCCAGCAGCCAGGGGACAGGGGACACTGAAGCTTTCTTT. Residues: CASSQGTGDTEAFF.

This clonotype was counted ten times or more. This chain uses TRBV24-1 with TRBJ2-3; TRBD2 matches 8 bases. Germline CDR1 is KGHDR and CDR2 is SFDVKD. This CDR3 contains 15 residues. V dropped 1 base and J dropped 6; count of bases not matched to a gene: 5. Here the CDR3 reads CATSDFSGRSDTQYF. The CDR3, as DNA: TGTGCCACCAGTGATTTCAGCGGGAGAAGCGATACGCAGTATTTT.

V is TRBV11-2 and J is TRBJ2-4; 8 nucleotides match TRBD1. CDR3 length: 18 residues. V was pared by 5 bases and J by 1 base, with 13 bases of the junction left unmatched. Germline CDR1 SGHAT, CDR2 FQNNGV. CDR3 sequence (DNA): TGTGCCAGCAGCCCAAACGGACAGGGAACGGGGGCCAAAAACATTCAGTACTTC. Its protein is CASSPNGQGTGAKNIQYF.

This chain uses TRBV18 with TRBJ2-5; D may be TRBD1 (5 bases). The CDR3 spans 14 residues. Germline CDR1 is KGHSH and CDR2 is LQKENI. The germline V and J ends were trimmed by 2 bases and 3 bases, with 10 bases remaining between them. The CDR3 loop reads CASSPGAVKETQYF. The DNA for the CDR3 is TGTGCCAGCTCACCAGGGGCAGTTAAAGAGACCCAGTACTTC.

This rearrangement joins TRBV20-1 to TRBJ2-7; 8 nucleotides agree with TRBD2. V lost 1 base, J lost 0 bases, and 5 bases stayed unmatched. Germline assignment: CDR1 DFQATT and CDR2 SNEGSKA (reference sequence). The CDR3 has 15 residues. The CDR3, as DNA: TGCAGTGCTAGAGCTTTGCGGGAGGCCTCCTACGAGCAGTACTTC. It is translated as CSARALREASYEQYF.